This T cell receptor beta chain was retrieved from a study of blood T cell repertoires in COVID-19. Turning to the study itself: PBMCs, B-cell-depleted T cells, or T cells were the source of the cDNA or gDNA that made up the material.

Participants spanned ages about 18 to 100 years and resided in roughly 26 US areas. Which cohort a participant joined came from the clinical history participants gave. Original data processing: Using reference gene primer amplification, nucleated cell counts were estimated. Clones were sequenced by immunoSEQ multiplex PCR, and TCRdb holds only the in-frame ones, with some missing. V, J and clone size are those of that table, while D and trimming were read from the DNA. The sample has around 220,000 clones; 80% to 95% are singletons. Per the germline V gene, CDR1 is LGHDT and CDR2 is YNNKEL (reference sequence). The CDR3 extends over 15 amino acids. V gave up 4 bases and J gave up 4 bases; unmatched junction bases: 6.

This chain connects TRBV3-1 (or the pseudogene TRBV3-2) to TRBJ2-1; 8 nucleotides match TRBD2. Sample: PBMCs or T cells enriched from blood (not recorded which). The receptor was isolated from a woman under 30 who had recovered from COVID-19. CDR3 amino acids: CASSPTTSVYNEQFF. The CDR3 nucleotides read TGTGCCAGCAGCCCCACGACTAGCGTATACAATGAGCAGTTCTTC.